The 16 T cell receptor beta chains given below trace back to one sample, sequenced in a study of blood T cell repertoires in COVID-19. Only in-frame clones appear in the TCRdb table, and some are missing; sequencing was by immunoSEQ multiplex PCR. The data contain about 150,000 clones, approximately 92% of them seen just once; the ten biggest clones take up under 3.5%. Sequencing used peripheral blood. These receptors were collected from a woman aged 55-69 years with active COVID-19.

This chain links TRBV6-5 with TRBJ2-1; TRBD2 agrees at 8 bases. Germline CDR1 reads MNHEY; CDR2 reads SVGAGI. This CDR3 has 14 residues. After removal of 8 bases from V and 4 bases from J, the junction contained 7 bases not matched to a gene. The CDR3: CASSPSGSYNEQFF. DNA of the CDR3: TGTGCCAGCTCCCCGAGCGGGAGTTACAATGAGCAGTTCTTC.

The chain recombines TRBV6-2 or TRBV6-3 with TRBJ2-7, with D perhaps matching TRBD1 (6 bases). CDR1 is MNHEY, CDR2 SVGEGT, per germline. V dropped 0 bases and J dropped 8 bases, with 8 bases sitting between them. This CDR3 contains 12 residues. Here the CDR3 reads CASSYSTGKQYF. The DNA of the CDR3 is TGTGCCAGCAGTTACTCTACAGGGAAGCAGTACTTC.

This chain uses TRBV27 with TRBJ2-3; 7 bases line up with TRBD1. Looked up from germline, CDR1 is MNHEY and CDR2 is SMNVEV (reference sequence). V was pared by 5 bases and J by 2 bases, with 7 bases of the junction left unmatched. The CDR3 has 15 residues. CDR3 sequence reads: CASSTRQGITDTQYF. The CDR3 bases are TGTGCCAGCAGTACCCGACAGGGTATCACAGATACGCAGTATTTT.

The chain links TRBV19 to TRBJ1-1; D gene ambiguous. The CDR3 loop spans 16 amino acids. Trimming took off 0 bases at V and 4 bases at J, with 15 bases between the two ends. The V gene's germline CDR1 is LNHDA and CDR2 SQIVND (reference sequence). The CDR3 nucleotides are TGTGCCAGTAGTATAGACACCAACGGGGAGTTCACTGAAGCTTTCTTT. It translates to CASSIDTNGEFTEAFF.

The chain uses TRBV14 and TRBJ2-3; weak D call: TRBD1 (5 bases). This CDR3 is built from 17 residues. Trimming took off 4 bases at V and 2 bases at J, with 19 bases between the two ends. Germline CDR1 is SGHDN and CDR2 is FVKESK. CDR3 sequence reads: CASSRETVRPHTDTQYF. The CDR3 bases are TGTGCCAGCAGCCGTGAGACAGTCCGCCCTCACACAGATACGCAGTATTTT.

As concerns this clone: The same CDR3 can be traced to other DNA sequences in this sample. This chain joins TRBV7-2 and TRBJ2-3; no reliable D call. The CDR3 runs to 12 residues. Trimming pared 3 bases from V and 3 bases from J, leaving 4 bases between. Germline CDR1 and CDR2: SGHTA and FQGNSA. The chain's CDR3 is CASSLSTDTQYF. The CDR3 DNA is TGTGCCAGCAGCTTGTCAACAGATACGCAGTATTTT.

V is TRBV5-1 and J is TRBJ2-1; 9 bases are a match to TRBD2. The CDR3 extends over 16 amino acids. Looked up from germline, CDR1 is SGHRS and CDR2 is YFSETQ. The trim removed 0 bases at V and 9 bases at J, leaving 10 bases unmatched. This chain's CDR3 is CASSLEVLAGKGEQFF. As DNA, the CDR3 is TGCGCCAGCAGCTTGGAAGTCCTAGCGGGAAAAGGTGAGCAGTTCTTC.

The count of this clone is one. V gene TRBV5-4 combines with J gene TRBJ1-1, with D possibly matching TRBD1 (5 bases). There are 12 residues in the CDR3. The V gene's germline CDR1 is SGHNT and CDR2 YYREEE (reference sequence). Deletions cut 2 bases from V and 4 bases from J, with 6 bases between. The CDR3 reads CASSLRGTEAFF. Here the CDR3 DNA reads TGTGCCAGCAGCTTAAGGGGCACTGAAGCTTTCTTT.

The V and J genes are TRBV7-9 and TRBJ2-1; 9 nucleotides agree with TRBD2. V lost 2 bases, J lost 4 bases, and 3 bases stayed unmatched. The CDR3 consists of 15 residues. Looked up from germline, CDR1 is SEHNR and CDR2 is FQNEAQ (reference sequence). Here the CDR3 reads CASSLWLAGYNEQFF. CDR3 nucleotides: TGTGCCAGCAGCTTATGGCTAGCGGGGTACAATGAGCAGTTCTTC.

The rearrangement links TRBV6-1 to TRBJ2-7, with TRBD2 matching over 14 bases. The CDR3 consists of 17 residues. Germline CDR1 is MNHNS and CDR2 is SASEGT. Losses at the gene ends were 4 bases for V and 7 bases for J; bases not matched to a gene: 12. CDR3 protein: CASSGYGLAGGLREQYF. The CDR3 DNA reads TGTGCCAGCAGTGGGTACGGACTAGCGGGAGGTCTACGGGAGCAGTACTTC.

The gene calls are TRBV7-2 and TRBJ2-5; TRBD1 agrees at 11 bases. CDR1 is SGHTA, CDR2 FQGNSA, per germline. With V trimmed by 5 bases and J by 3 bases, 8 bases remained unmatched. The CDR3 has 16 residues. In nucleotides, the CDR3 is TGTGCCAGCAGCCCCAGTACGGGACAGGGGGAAGAGACCCAGTACTTC. Translating it yields CASSPSTGQGEETQYF.

CDR3 coding DNA: TGTGCCAGCTGCTATTCCGGGACAGGGACGCGGGACGAGCAGTACTTC. Amino acid sequence: CASCYSGTGTRDEQYF. The chain has TRBV28 and TRBJ2-7; 9 nucleotides agree with TRBD1. This CDR3 spans 16 amino acids. The V gene end was trimmed by 8 bases and the J gene end by 5 bases; junction bases not matched to a gene: 16. Per the germline V gene, CDR1 is MDHEN and CDR2 is SYDVKM.

V usage is TRBV28 and J usage is TRBJ1-2; D call uncertain. The CDR3 consists of 15 residues. V lost 2 bases and J 4 bases, leaving 14 bases between the germline ends. CDR1 is MDHEN and CDR2 is SYDVKM in the germline V gene. CDR3 sequence reads: CASSLTPRTFYGYTF. The CDR3 nucleotides read TGTGCCAGCAGTTTAACCCCCCGGACTTTCTATGGCTACACCTTC.

In its sample, this clone was seen once. The rearrangement uses TRBV7-9 and TRBJ1-6; 10 bases are a match to TRBD1. Germline CDR1 SEHNR, CDR2 FQNEAQ (reference sequence). This CDR3 is built from 18 residues. V lost 5 bases, J lost 10 bases, and 17 bases stayed unmatched. In DNA, the CDR3 is TGTGCCAGCAGCCCCCTCATCAGCGGACAGGGGGAAAGGTCACCCCTCCACTTT. This gives the protein CASSPLISGQGERSPLHF.

Here the CDR3 reads CASRLGRSPSYEQYF. The DNA for the CDR3 is TGTGCCAGCAGACTCGGGAGAAGCCCTTCCTACGAGCAGTACTTC. This sequence joins TRBV6-5 and TRBJ2-7, with a tentative D call TRBD2 (6 bases). The CDR3 consists of 15 residues. CDR1 is MNHEY and CDR2 is SVGAGI in the germline V gene. The V and J ends lost 6 bases and 1 base respectively, with 16 bases between them.

V usage is TRBV7-9 and J usage is TRBJ2-7; 10 bases agree with TRBD2. This CDR3 spans 17 amino acids. Germline V gene lookup returns CDR1 SEHNR and CDR2 FQNEAQ (reference sequence). V dropped 6 bases and J dropped 1; count of bases not matched to a gene: 12. The CDR3 bases are TGTGCCAGCAGACCCTTTAATCTAGCGGGAGATTCCTACGAGCAGTACTTC. It codes for CASRPFNLAGDSYEQYF.